This T cell receptor beta chain was recorded in a study of shared clonotypes between healthy human individuals. Background on the study: With ages of 18 to 49, the donors were a couple of women and a few men. CD8 memory received one plate per donor, CD8 naive two, CD4 memory three and CD4 naive three.

As to this clone: What it binds is not known.

The CDR3 covers 15 residues. V lost 4 bases and J 2 bases, leaving 16 bases between the germline ends. CDR1 SGDLS and CDR2 YYNGEE come from the germline V gene. Running of the assay took place at deep level. Assay: immunoSEQ multiplex PCR; the TCRdb copy retains only in-frame clones and omits some. The data hold 2.3 million or so clones, with roughly 93% observed a single time. General study points: When naive CD4 clonotypes were compared across four donors, approximately 5% were shared.

Material: naive CD4+ T cells from PBMCs. Subset described: CD45RA+ positively selected. The TCR comes from a man in his late teens or twenties in good health. Some clones in this sample may be carry-over from other donors' samples. The gene calls are TRBV9 and TRBJ2-7; D call uncertain. DNA for the CDR3: TGTGCCAGCAGCTCAGGTCCCCAGCGACCCTACGAGCAGTACTTC. Translated, it gives CASSSGPQRPYEQYF.